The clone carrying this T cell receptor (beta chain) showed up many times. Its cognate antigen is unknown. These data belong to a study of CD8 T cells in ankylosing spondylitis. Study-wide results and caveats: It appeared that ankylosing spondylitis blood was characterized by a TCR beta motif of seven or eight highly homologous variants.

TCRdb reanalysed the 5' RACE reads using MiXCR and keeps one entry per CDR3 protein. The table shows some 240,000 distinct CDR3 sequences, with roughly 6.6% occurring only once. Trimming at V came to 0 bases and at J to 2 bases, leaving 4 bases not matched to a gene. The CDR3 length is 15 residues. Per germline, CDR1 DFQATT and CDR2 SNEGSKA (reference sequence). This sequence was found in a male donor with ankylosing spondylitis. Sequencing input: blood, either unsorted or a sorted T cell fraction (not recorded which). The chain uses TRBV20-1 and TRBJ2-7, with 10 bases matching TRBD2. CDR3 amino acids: CSARDRSGGAYEQYF. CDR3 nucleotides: TGCAGTGCTAGAGATAGGAGCGGGGGGGCCTACGAGCAGTACTTC.